The 24 T cell receptor beta chains reported below all come from one sample, sequenced in a study of T cell responses to AZD1222 COVID-19 vaccine. Repertoires were generated with immunoSEQ multiplex PCR, while TCRdb's copy carries only in-frame clones and drops some. The table has 120,000 or so clones, 70% to 85% seen once; the top ten hold about 6.2%. The material was peripheral blood, obtained on day 0 of AZD1222 vaccination. These receptors all stem from an adult in good health.

The V and J genes are TRBV4-3 and TRBJ1-1, with 8 positions matching TRBD1. Germline V gene data show CDR1 as LGHNA and CDR2 as YSLEER. V was clipped by 1 base and J by 1 base; unmatched bases: 2. CDR3 length: 15 amino acids. CDR3: CASSQVGQGNTEAFF. The CDR3, as DNA: TGCGCCAGCAGCCAAGTAGGACAGGGGAACACTGAAGCTTTCTTT.

About this clone: Other nucleotide sequences in the sample specify the same CDR3. CDR3 residues: CASSERGNQPQHF. The CDR3 DNA is TGTGCCAGCAGTGAGAGGGGCAATCAGCCCCAGCATTTT. The genes are TRBV6-1 and TRBJ1-5; no clear D gene. Germline V gene sequence: CDR1 MNHNS, CDR2 SASEGT. CDR3 size: 13 residues. Deletions cut 3 bases from V and 2 bases from J, with 5 bases between.

The chain combines TRBV5-4 with TRBJ1-2, with 9 bases lining up with TRBD1. The CDR3 totals 16 residues. V shed 0 bases, J shed 5 bases, and the junction held 8 bases outside the gene matches. Germline V lookup: CDR1 SGHNT, CDR2 YYREEE (reference sequence). In nucleotides, the CDR3 is TGTGCCAGCAGCTTGGAGACAGGGGGAAAAGGTTATGGCTACACCTTC. Encoded protein: CASSLETGGKGYGYTF. The full variable domain, rest sourced from reference TRBV5-4 and TRBJ1-2, is ETGVTQSPTHLIKTRGQQVTLRCSSQSGHNTVSWYQQALGQGPQFIFQYYREEENGRGNFPPRFSGLQFPNYSSELNVNALELDDSALYLCASSLETGGKGYGYTFGSGTRLTVV.

CDR3 region: CASSRTGTGAYEQYF. In DNA, the CDR3 is TGTGCCAGTAGTAGGACCGGGACAGGGGCCTACGAGCAGTACTTC. The gene calls are TRBV19 and TRBJ2-7; 10 bases line up with TRBD1. This CDR3 contains 15 residues. Germline lookup yields CDR1 LNHDA and CDR2 SQIVND (reference sequence). Trimming removed 4 bases from V and 2 bases from J; junction bases left unmatched: 5.

J is TRBJ1-4 and V is TRBV18; D uncertain. V gave up 6 bases and J gave up 8 bases, with 13 bases separating them. CDR1 is KGHSH, CDR2 LQKENI, per germline. The length of the CDR3 is 13 residues. Written as DNA, the CDR3 is TGTGCCAGCTCCCTTTCTCAGGCGGAAAAACTGTTTTTT. Its protein product is CASSLSQAEKLFF.

The chain uses TRBV7-9 and TRBJ1-2, with D possibly matching TRBD1 (5 bases). This CDR3 region has 14 residues. Trimming left V 8 bases short and J 6 bases short, with 19 bases between. Germline V gives CDR1 SEHNR, CDR2 FQNEAQ (reference sequence). CDR3 DNA sequence: TGTGCCAGCTCGACAGAGGCCCGGAAGAATGGCTACACCTTC. Its translation is CASSTEARKNGYTF. Together with reference TRBV7-9 and TRBJ1-2, the CDR3 gives the full variable domain: DTGVSQNPRHKITKRGQNVTFRCDPISEHNRLYWYRQTLGQGPEFLTYFQNEAQLEKSRLLSDRFSAERPKGSFSTLEIQRTEQGDSAMYLCASSTEARKNGYTFGSGTRLTVV.

In this sample, this clone turned up once. The V and J genes are TRBV6-5 and TRBJ1-1; D not resolved. The germline V gene has CDR1 MNHEY and CDR2 SVGAGI. This CDR3 contains 13 residues. The V end was cut by 3 bases, the J end by 2 bases, with 7 bases between. The CDR3 DNA is TGTGCCAGCAGTTATGTGGACAACACTGAAGCTTTCTTT. Protein sequence: CASSYVDNTEAFF.

This chain uses TRBV5-1 with TRBJ2-3; 7 bases match TRBD1. Germline CDR1 and CDR2: SGHRS and YFSETQ. The CDR3 totals 15 residues. J gave up 1 base and V 6 bases, and 8 bases lay outside the gene matches. The CDR3 protein is CASNDRERGTDTQYF. CDR3 nucleotides: TGCGCCAGCAACGACAGGGAGAGGGGCACAGATACGCAGTATTTT. The full variable domain, completed using reference TRBV5-1 and TRBJ2-3, is KAGVTQTPRYLIKTRGQQVTLSCSPISGHRSVSWYQQTPGQGLQFLFEYFSETQRNKGNFPGRFSGRQFSNSRSEMNVSTLELGDSALYLCASNDRERGTDTQYFGPGTRLTVL.

The chain carries TRBV2 and TRBJ1-2, with 9 bases aligning to TRBD1. CDR3 length: 15 amino acids. Trimming cost V 6 bases and J 5 bases; bases outside gene matches: 10. Germline assignment: CDR1 SNHLY and CDR2 FYNNEI. The CDR3 here is CASRETGGISYGYTF. The CDR3, as DNA: TGTGCCAGCAGAGAGACAGGGGGTATCTCTTATGGCTACACCTTC.

V usage is TRBV19 and J usage is TRBJ2-5, with TRBD1 matching 9 bases. CDR3 length equals 15 residues. Germline V lookup: CDR1 LNHDA, CDR2 SQIVND (reference sequence). V shed 6 bases and J 5 bases; nucleotides not matched to a gene: 10. The CDR3 loop is CASSRTGEGRETQYF. The CDR3 bases are TGTGCCAGTAGCCGGACAGGGGAAGGGCGTGAGACCCAGTACTTC.

The V gene is TRBV6-2 or TRBV6-3, the J gene TRBJ1-1, with D possibly TRBD1 on 6 matching bases. Trimming stripped 2 bases from V and 4 bases from J, with 8 bases between. Looked up from germline, CDR1 is MNHEY and CDR2 is SVGEGT. The CDR3 spans 13 residues. The CDR3 coding sequence is TGTGCCAGCAGTTACCCACAGGGCACTGAAGCTTTCTTT. Translating gives CASSYPQGTEAFF.

The V gene is TRBV5-4, the J gene TRBJ2-7, with 7 bases aligning to TRBD1. This CDR3 comprises 13 residues. V lost 4 bases and J lost 9; bases outside the gene matches: 10. Germline V CDR1 and CDR2: SGHNT, YYREEE (reference sequence). This chain's CDR3 is CASSANDRAWQYF. CDR3 in DNA: TGTGCCAGCAGCGCGAATGACAGGGCATGGCAGTACTTC.

The rearrangement uses TRBV7-6 and TRBJ1-2; D not resolved. The V and J ends lost 4 bases and 4 bases respectively, with 16 bases between them. Germline V gives CDR1 SGHVS, CDR2 FNYEAQ. There are 15 residues in the CDR3. CDR3 coding DNA: TGTGCCAGCAGCTCTGGGAATCGGGGTTTCTATGGCTACACCTTC. This translates into CASSSGNRGFYGYTF.

The chain links TRBV4-2 to TRBJ2-7; D not certain. Deletions cut 5 bases from V and 5 bases from J, with 19 bases between. From germline, CDR1 is LGHNA and CDR2 YNFKEQ. This CDR3 is built from 15 residues. CDR3 DNA sequence: TGTGCCAGCAGCTCAACCTCGTCCGAAAGCAACGAGCAGTACTTC. Translation gives CASSSTSSESNEQYF.

There are a few counts of this clone. This rearrangement joins TRBV7-9 to TRBJ2-1; D may be TRBD2 (5 bases). This CDR3 contains 16 residues. Trimming shortened V by 5 bases and J by 0 bases, and 14 bases separated the two germline ends. The germline V gene encodes CDR1 SEHNR and CDR2 FQNEAQ (reference sequence). The CDR3 sequence is CASSRSATSSYNEQFF. The CDR3 nucleotides read TGTGCCAGCAGCCGTTCGGCCACTAGCTCCTACAATGAGCAGTTCTTC.

The rearrangement joins TRBV19 to TRBJ1-2; 7 bases match TRBD1. V was clipped by 3 bases and J by 3 bases; unmatched bases: 4. Germline V gene sequence: CDR1 LNHDA, CDR2 SQIVND (reference sequence). This CDR3 contains 14 residues. The CDR3 DNA sequence: TGTGCCAGTAGTATTGGGACAGTGGACTATGGCTACACCTTC. As protein: CASSIGTVDYGYTF.

The chain is built from TRBV27 and TRBJ2-6; possibly TRBD2 for D (6 bases). Germline CDR1 and CDR2: MNHEY and SMNVEV (reference sequence). V was pared by 2 bases and J by 2 bases, with 13 bases between. The CDR3 consists of 17 residues. The CDR3 DNA reads as TGTGCCAGCAGTTTAAGGAGGGCGGCGGCTGGGGCCAACGTCCTGACTTTC. It yields the protein CASSLRRAAAGANVLTF.

This clone was found once. V gene TRBV18 combines with J gene TRBJ2-2; maybe TRBD2 (5 bases). Trimming pared 4 bases from V and 6 bases from J, leaving 18 bases between. This CDR3 has 16 amino acids. The germline gives CDR1 KGHSH, CDR2 LQKENI. In DNA, the CDR3 is TGTGCCAGCTCACGAACGGGCCCGACCGGGGCCGGGGAGCTGTTTTTT. This translates into CASSRTGPTGAGELFF.

This rearrangement joins TRBV28 to TRBJ1-5, with 9 bases fitting TRBD1. This CDR3 has 14 amino acids. V lost 2 bases, J lost 4 bases, and 0 bases stayed unmatched. Germline CDR1 is MDHEN and CDR2 is SYDVKM. The CDR3 here is CASSLGQGNQPQHF. In DNA, the CDR3 is TGTGCCAGCAGTTTAGGACAGGGGAATCAGCCCCAGCATTTT.

This sequence joins TRBV11-2 and TRBJ1-4; 9 bases are a match to TRBD1. Germline V gives CDR1 SGHAT, CDR2 FQNNGV. Trimming took 4 bases from V and 8 from J; bases not matched to a gene: 11. The CDR3 consists of 16 residues. CDR3 in DNA: TGTGCCAGCAGCTCCGGGACAGGGCGGAGTGGGGAAAAACTGTTTTTT. The encoded protein is CASSSGTGRSGEKLFF.

V is TRBV27 and J is TRBJ1-2; no reliable D call. CDR3 size: 14 residues. Trimming took off 3 bases at V and 6 bases at J, with 14 bases between the two ends. Per germline, CDR1 MNHEY and CDR2 SMNVEV (reference sequence). The CDR3 coding sequence is TGTGCCAGCAGTTTTTCCGGAATTGGGGATGGCTACACCTTC. This translates into CASSFSGIGDGYTF.

This clone was detected once. V gene TRBV30 combines with J gene TRBJ1-5; D not certain. The CDR3 contains 14 residues. V was pared by 0 bases and J by 5 bases, with 11 bases between. Germline CDR1 GTSNPN, CDR2 SVGIG (reference sequence). CDR3 DNA sequence: TGTGCCTGGAGTGTAAGGGTCGGAGATCAGCCCCAGCATTTT. Protein sequence: CAWSVRVGDQPQHF.

The chain employs TRBV12-5 and TRBJ2-1; TRBD1 matches at 11 bases. Germline CDR1 is LGHNT and CDR2 is FRNRAP. The J segment lost 7 bases and the V segment lost 9 bases, leaving 5 bases of the junction unmatched. This CDR3 region has 13 residues. CDR3 region: CASTGTGGNEQFF. The CDR3 nucleotides are TGTGCTAGCACCGGGACAGGGGGAAATGAGCAGTTCTTC.

This chain uses TRBV28 with TRBJ1-6, with TRBD1 identical over 9 bases. Per germline, CDR1 MDHEN and CDR2 SYDVKM. Germline trimming cut 6 bases from V and 6 bases from J; bases unmatched to any gene: 6. The CDR3 length is 15 residues. CDR3 nucleotide sequence: TGTGCCAGCAGACTCGGACAGGGGAGTAATTCACCCCTCCACTTT. Protein product: CASRLGQGSNSPLHF.